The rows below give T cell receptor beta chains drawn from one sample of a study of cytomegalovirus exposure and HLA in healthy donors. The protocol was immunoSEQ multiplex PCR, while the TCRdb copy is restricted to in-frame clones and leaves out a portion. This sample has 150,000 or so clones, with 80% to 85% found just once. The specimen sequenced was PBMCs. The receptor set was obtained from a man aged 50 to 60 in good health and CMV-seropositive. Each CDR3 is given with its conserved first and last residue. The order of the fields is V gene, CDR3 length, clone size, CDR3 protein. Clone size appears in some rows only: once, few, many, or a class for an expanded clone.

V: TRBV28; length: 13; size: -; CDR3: CASSFTPGSGQYF
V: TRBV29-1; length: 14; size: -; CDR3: CSVGFSGRANTQYF
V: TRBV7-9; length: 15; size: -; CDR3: CASSTTGGNVYGYTF
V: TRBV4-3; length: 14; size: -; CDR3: CASSQIGQAYGYTF
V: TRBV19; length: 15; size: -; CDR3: CASSRLGQGTDTQYF
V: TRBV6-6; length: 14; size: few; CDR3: CASSFLDRDTEAFF
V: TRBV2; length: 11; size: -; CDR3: CASSEGQGLFF
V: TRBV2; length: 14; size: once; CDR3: CASSATGTNEKLFF
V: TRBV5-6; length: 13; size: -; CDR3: CASSLYGGNEQFF
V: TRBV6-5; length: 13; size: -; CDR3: CASTSGLAGEQYF
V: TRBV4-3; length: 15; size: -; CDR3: CASSPTGGRNQPQHF
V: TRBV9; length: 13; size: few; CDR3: CASSTTGTYGYTF
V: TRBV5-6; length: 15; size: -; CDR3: CASSAGTGGWSEQFF
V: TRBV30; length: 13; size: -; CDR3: CAWRQDSNQPQHF
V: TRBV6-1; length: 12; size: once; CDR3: CASRPDRDTQYF
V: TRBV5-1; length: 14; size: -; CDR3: CASSPPGLAGEQFF
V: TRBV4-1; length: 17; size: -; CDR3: CASSQDRDRVVNTEAFF
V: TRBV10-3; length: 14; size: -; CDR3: CAIKGNGTESPLHF
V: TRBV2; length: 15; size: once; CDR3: CASKVQGQGNEKLFF
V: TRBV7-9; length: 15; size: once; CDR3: CASSRTGGRTGELFF
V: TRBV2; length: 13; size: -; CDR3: CASSDRDTDTQYF
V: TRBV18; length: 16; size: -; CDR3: CASSPPTSGGYNEQFF